This paragraph covers one T cell receptor (beta chain) sequence. These data originate in a study of cytotoxic CD8 clonotypes in ibrutinib-treated CLL. Using immunoSEQ multiplex PCR, the repertoire was profiled, and TCRdb retains in-frame clones only, with some absent. The data show roughly 180,000 clones, 70% to 85% seen once. The CDR3 contains 15 residues. Germline-derived CDR1 and CDR2 are GTSNPN and SVGIG (reference sequence). The V end lost 0 bases, the J end lost 3 bases, and 14 bases lay between the germline ends. V gene TRBV30 combines with J gene TRBJ1-1; D is uncertain. The receptor comes from a human donor with chronic lymphocytic leukemia. This specimen consisted of PBMCs, obtained after 24 months of ibrutinib treatment. The CDR3 loop is CAWSVLRLPDTEAFF. The CDR3 nucleotides are TGTGCCTGGAGTGTACTGCGTCTCCCGGACACTGAAGCTTTCTTT.